This T cell receptor (beta chain) came from a study of Graves' ophthalmopathy and Graves' hyperthyroidism. Looking at the study overall: Stable hyperthyroidism was defined by absence of ophthalmopathy within 18 months of follow-up.

Amplification of the TCR beta CDR3 regions used RNA transcripts (as template). The first round was an RT-PCR with HTBI primers, and the second round was a multiplex PCR. TCRdb redid the calling of the multiplex PCR reads with MiXCR, one entry per CDR3 protein. The data hold roughly 600,000 distinct CDR3 sequences, with roughly 39% observed a single time. Sequencing was done on a sample of peripheral blood or thyroid tissue (not recorded which). The TCR sequence derives from an adult man with Graves' hyperthyroidism.

CDR3 loop: CATTGTGESTDTQYF. CDR3 nucleotide sequence: TGTGCCACCACCGGGACAGGGGAATCGACAGATACGCAGTATTTT. The genes are TRBV24-1 and TRBJ2-3; 10 bases align to TRBD1. CDR3 length: 15 amino acids. V shed 8 bases, J shed 3 bases, and the junction held 7 bases outside the gene matches. Germline V lookup: CDR1 KGHDR, CDR2 SFDVKD.